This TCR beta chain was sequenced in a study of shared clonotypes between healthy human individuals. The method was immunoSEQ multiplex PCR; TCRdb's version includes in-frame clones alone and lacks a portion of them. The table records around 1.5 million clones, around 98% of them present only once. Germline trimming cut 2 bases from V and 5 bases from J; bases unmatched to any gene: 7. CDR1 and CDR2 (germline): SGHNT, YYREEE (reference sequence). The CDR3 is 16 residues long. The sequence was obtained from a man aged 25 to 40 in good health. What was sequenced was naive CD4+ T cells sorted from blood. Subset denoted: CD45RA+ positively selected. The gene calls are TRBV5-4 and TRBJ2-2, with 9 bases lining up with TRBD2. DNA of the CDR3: TGTGCCAGCAGCTTAACCGGCGGGGGGGCGACCGGGGAGCTGTTTTTT. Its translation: CASSLTGGGATGELFF.